A single sample gave rise to the 19 T cell receptor beta chains below, sequenced in a study of cytomegalovirus exposure and HLA in healthy donors. Some clones are missing from TCRdb's copy, which holds only in-frame ones; the method was immunoSEQ multiplex PCR. This table has around 350,000 clones, 86% appearing once. The material sequenced was PBMCs. These receptors came from a woman aged 18-29 years in good health and CMV-seronegative.

The chain links TRBV9 to TRBJ2-7, with 7 bases identical to TRBD2. V trimming: 2 bases; J trimming: 2 bases; junction bases outside the gene matches: 10. The V gene's germline CDR1 is SGDLS and CDR2 YYNGEE. The CDR3 totals 16 residues. The CDR3 sequence is CASSVTFSGPTYEQYF. CDR3 bases: TGTGCCAGCAGCGTGACCTTTAGCGGGCCGACCTACGAGCAGTACTTC.

This clone was detected only once. The rearrangement uses TRBV7-9 and TRBJ1-3; tentative D call: TRBD1 (5 bases). Per the germline V gene, CDR1 is SEHNR and CDR2 is FQNEAQ (reference sequence). The CDR3 is 15 residues long. The V end lost 5 bases, the J end lost 0 bases, and 11 bases lay between the germline ends. The chain's CDR3 is CASSPGRSSGNTIYF. The CDR3 nucleotides are TGTGCCAGCAGCCCAGGGAGGAGCTCTGGAAACACCATATATTTT.

This chain uses TRBV19 with TRBJ2-7; 9 bases agree with TRBD1. The CDR3 sequence is 16 residues long. The V segment lost 6 bases and the J segment 7 bases; nucleotides outside the gene matches: 16. Germline V gives CDR1 LNHDA, CDR2 SQIVND (reference sequence). CDR3 in amino acids: CASSPLTGGLSEEQYF. CDR3 sequence (DNA): TGTGCCAGTAGCCCCTTGACAGGGGGTTTATCGGAGGAGCAGTACTTC.

The genes are TRBV6-4 and TRBJ2-1; 9 nucleotides match TRBD2. Unmatched junction bases numbered 8, after V lost 3 bases and J lost 8 bases. This CDR3 has 15 amino acids. Germline V gives CDR1 MRHNA, CDR2 SNTAGT. CDR3 nucleotides: TGTGCCAGCAGTGAAGAGGCTAGCGGGAACGATGAGCAGTTCTTC. Amino acid sequence: CASSEEASGNDEQFF.

The V gene is TRBV6-4, the J gene TRBJ2-3; TRBD1 matches at 8 bases. Germline V gives CDR1 MRHNA, CDR2 SNTAGT. The CDR3 consists of 16 residues. V gave up 7 bases and J gave up 0 bases; unmatched junction bases: 9. DNA for the CDR3: TGTGCCAGCACTAAGGACAGGGTGGAGAGCACAGATACGCAGTATTTT. Its translation: CASTKDRVESTDTQYF.

The rearrangement links TRBV27 to TRBJ1-1, with 9 bases lining up with TRBD1. Germline assignment: CDR1 MNHEY and CDR2 SMNVEV (reference sequence). This CDR3 is built from 13 residues. After removal of 5 bases from V and 7 bases from J, the junction contained 5 bases not matched to a gene. CDR3 amino acids: CASSLDRGIEAFF. The CDR3 bases are TGTGCCAGCAGTCTTGACAGGGGGATTGAAGCTTTCTTT.

The chain joins TRBV6-1 to TRBJ2-5; TRBD2 matches at 11 bases. V lost 0 bases, J lost 7 bases, and 10 bases stayed unmatched. The germline gives CDR1 MNHNS, CDR2 SASEGT. CDR3 length: 17 amino acids. CDR3 coding DNA: TGTGCCAGCAGTGAAGCGCCGACTAGCGGGGACCTCGGGACCCAGTACTTC. This sequence encodes CASSEAPTSGDLGTQYF.

This clone appeared a single time. V usage is TRBV7-6 and J usage is TRBJ1-1; D ambiguous. With 4 bases removed from V and 3 bases from J, the gap between germline ends came to 15 bases. CDR1 SGHVS and CDR2 FNYEAQ come from the germline V gene. The CDR3 covers 15 residues. The CDR3 DNA follows: TGTGCCAGCAGCTCCCGCTTCGGAGTCTACACTGAAGCTTTCTTT. This encodes CASSSRFGVYTEAFF.

This clone was counted between two and nine times. The chain links TRBV10-3 to TRBJ2-7, with TRBD2 as a possible D gene (5 bases). The CDR3 contains 14 residues. In germline, CDR1 is ENHRY, CDR2 SYGVKD. Trimming pared 4 bases from V and 0 bases from J, leaving 10 bases between. This CDR3 reads CAISVGLGSYEQYF. The CDR3 nucleotides read TGTGCCATCAGTGTAGGACTGGGCTCCTACGAGCAGTACTTC.

This rearrangement joins TRBV28 to TRBJ2-7; D is perhaps TRBD2 (7 bases). Germline CDR1 reads MDHEN; CDR2 reads SYDVKM. The V gene lost 5 bases and the J gene lost 2 bases, with 13 bases spanning the gap. This CDR3 is built from 14 residues. In DNA, the CDR3 is TGTGCCAGCAGTAAGCGGGACAACACCTACGAGCAGTACTTC. Residues: CASSKRDNTYEQYF.

This chain joins TRBV15 and TRBJ2-7, with 8 bases matching TRBD1. The junction had 11 bases not matched to a gene; V was cut back by 5 bases and J by 2 bases. The CDR3 sequence is 16 residues long. The germline gives CDR1 LNHNV, CDR2 YYDKDF (reference sequence). CDR3: CATSGAPGQETYEQYF. CDR3 coding DNA: TGTGCCACCAGCGGTGCCCCGGGACAGGAAACCTACGAGCAGTACTTC.

This chain uses TRBV29-1 with TRBJ1-1; D ambiguous. The CDR3 consists of 14 residues. Looked up from germline, CDR1 is SQVTM and CDR2 is ANQGSEA. V lost 7 bases, J lost 5 bases, and 20 bases lay in between. CDR3 DNA: TGCAGCGCTAAGTATCCGGGGAGCGGGACTGAAGCTTTCTTT. Encoded protein: CSAKYPGSGTEAFF.

The chain is built from TRBV7-3 and TRBJ2-1; no firm D call. CDR3 length: 16 amino acids. Trimming left V 5 bases short and J 7 bases short, with 21 bases between. The germline V gene has CDR1 SGHTA and CDR2 FQGTGA. The DNA of the CDR3 is TGTGCCAGCAGCCCTTCTCCTGCGGCGCCGTCAAATGAGCAGTTCTTC. Its translation: CASSPSPAAPSNEQFF.

The chain combines TRBV5-6 with TRBJ1-2; D not certain. Between the trimmed V and J ends, which lost 2 bases and 8 bases, there was a span of 13 bases. This CDR3 is 13 amino acids long. The germline CDR1 and CDR2 sequences are SGHDT and YYEEEE. The CDR3 sequence: CASSFETLFGYTF. The DNA of the CDR3 is TGTGCCAGCAGCTTTGAAACACTATTCGGCTACACCTTC.

V usage is TRBV19 and J usage is TRBJ1-5, with D possibly being TRBD1 (6 bases). Per germline, CDR1 LNHDA and CDR2 SQIVND (reference sequence). The germline V and J ends were trimmed by 4 bases and 0 bases, with 10 bases remaining between them. The CDR3 is 15 residues long. CDR3 in DNA: TGTGCCAGTAGTACCGGACAGCTTAGCAATCAGCCCCAGCATTTT. Amino acid sequence: CASSTGQLSNQPQHF.

CDR3 protein: CASTDRGVQPQHF. For the CDR3, the DNA is TGTGCCAGCACCGACAGGGGGGTCCAGCCCCAGCATTTT. The chain is built from TRBV2 and TRBJ1-5; 9 bases are shared with TRBD1. CDR3 length: 13 residues. The germline V gene encodes CDR1 SNHLY and CDR2 FYNNEI. V shed 7 bases and J 7 bases; nucleotides not matched to a gene: 5.

The chain joins TRBV14 to TRBJ2-7; 8 nucleotides agree with TRBD2. The CDR3 consists of 14 residues. Germline V gene data show CDR1 as SGHDN and CDR2 as FVKESK. The trim removed 4 bases at V and 6 bases at J, leaving 8 bases unmatched. CDR3 sequence reads: CASSLAGMFAEQYF. CDR3 DNA: TGTGCCAGCAGCCTAGCGGGAATGTTTGCCGAGCAGTACTTC. Drawing the rest from reference TRBV14 and TRBJ2-7, the complete variable domain is EAGVTQFPSHSVIEKGQTVTLRCDPISGHDNLYWYRRVMGKEIKFLLHFVKESKQDESGMPNNRFLAERTGGTYSTLKVQPAELEDSGVYFCASSLAGMFAEQYFGPGTRLTVT.

The rearrangement links TRBV11-2 to TRBJ2-1; 12 nucleotides agree with TRBD2. The ends lost 1 base at V and 5 bases at J; junction bases unmatched: 6. The CDR3 is 17 amino acids. The germline V gene encodes CDR1 SGHAT and CDR2 FQNNGV. DNA of the CDR3: TGTGCCAGCAGCTTAGTCGGACTAGCGGGACCCAACAATGAGCAGTTCTTC. Its translation is CASSLVGLAGPNNEQFF.

The rearrangement uses TRBV5-6 and TRBJ1-1; no definite D call. Trimming stripped 0 bases from V and 0 bases from J, with 12 bases between. CDR3 length: 16 residues. CDR1 and CDR2 (germline): SGHDT, YYEEEE. The CDR3 region has the DNA TGTGCCAGCAGCTTGGGAGGTCTCGCCCTGAACACTGAAGCTTTCTTT. Amino acid sequence: CASSLGGLALNTEAFF.